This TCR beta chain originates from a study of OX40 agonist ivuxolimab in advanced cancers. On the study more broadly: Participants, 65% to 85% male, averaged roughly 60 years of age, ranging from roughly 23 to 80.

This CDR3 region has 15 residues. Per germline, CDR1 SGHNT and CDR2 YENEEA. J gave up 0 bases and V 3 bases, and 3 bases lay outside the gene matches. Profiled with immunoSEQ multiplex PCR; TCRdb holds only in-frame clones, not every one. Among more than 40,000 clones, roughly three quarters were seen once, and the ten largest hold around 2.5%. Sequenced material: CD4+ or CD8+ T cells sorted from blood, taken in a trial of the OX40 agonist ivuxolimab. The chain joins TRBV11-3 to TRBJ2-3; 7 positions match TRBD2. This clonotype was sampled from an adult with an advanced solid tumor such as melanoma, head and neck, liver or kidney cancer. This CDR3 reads CASSFGGRSTDTQYF. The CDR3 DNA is TGTGCCAGCAGCTTTGGCGGGAGAAGCACAGATACGCAGTATTTT.